This T cell receptor beta chain was found in a study of T cells in Graves' hyperthyroidism and ophthalmopathy (dated by TCRdb to between 2017 and 2020). A note on the overall study: Peripheral blood was collected at initial diagnosis, before any treatment. The approximately 90 discovery patients were randomly split 7:3 into training and test sets. An independent validation cohort of fewer than 20 hyperthyroidism patients and 17 patients who later progressed to ophthalmopathy tested prospective prediction of ophthalmopathy. Following sampling, methimazole starting at 30 mg daily was given to hyperthyroidism patients, and high-dose intravenous methylprednisolone was given to ophthalmopathy patients. The study also compared thyroid tissue and blood T-cell repertoires from 5 to 7 Graves' hyperthyroidism patients. TCR V-J signatures able to tell the groups apart were searched for in a discovery cohort of some 97 patients, of whom 43 had Graves' ophthalmopathy and 57 had stable Graves' hyperthyroidism. The paper reports TCR Vbeta CDR3 sequencing of roughly 140 peripheral blood samples: approximately 41 ophthalmopathy, fewer than 85 hyperthyroidism and approximately 17 progressor patients.

In the ophthalmopathy patients, disease was moderately to severely active, with a Clinical Activity Score of 3 or more, a NOSPECS grade of 4 or more, and a duration of less than 3 months. The study excluded patients with uncontrolled infections, other autoimmune diseases, pregnancy or lactation. Diagnoses were based on clinical symptoms, serum thyroxine and TRAb, thyroid ultrasound and orbital computed tomography. PBMCs were isolated from 10 ml of fresh peripheral blood by Ficoll-Paque density gradient centrifugation. Total RNA was extracted with Trizol reagent, and quality was checked on an Agilent 2100 Bioanalyzer. Trimming leaves V shorter by 4 bases and J shorter by 2 bases, with the junction holding 7 bases beyond the gene matches. The CDR3, cysteine through phenylalanine, is 16 amino acids long. Only CDR3 DNA remains: 48 bases, in frame from the first base. The germline V gene sets CDR1 to KGHDR and CDR2 to SFDVKD.

This clonotype was counted ten times or more. What antigen it recognizes has not been identified. Base qualities are not at hand, and no much larger clone is one base apart. The TCR beta CDR3 regions were amplified from the RNA transcripts. The first round of RT-PCR for the TCR CDR3 was performed with the HTBI primer set and the Qiagen OneStep RT-PCR kit. The libraries were constructed in a second round of multiplex PCR and then size-selected and purified. Libraries were sequenced paired-end with 100 bp reads on an Illumina HiSeq2000. On the authors' methods: SOAPnuke was used to process the raw data, throwing out any read that contained adapters or uncalled bases, had a mean Phred below 15, or lacked an exact constant-primer or identifier match. High-quality paired reads were merged using COPE v1.2.5, and each unique nucleotide sequence was defined as a clonotype. MiTCR v1.1 was used to align clonotypes to the IMGT TRBV, TRBD and TRBJ reference segments. The analysis was restricted to V-J combinations with a frequency above 0.0001, which together covered roughly 99% of the repertoires. The TCS score was defined as F50 (clonal expansion) divided by E x V (chaos), with BLOSUM62-based TCRdist calculated between CDR3 peptides within each V-J. Welch's t-statistics and random forest reduced roughly 540 V-J features to 13, which were used in a naive Bayes classifier (R e1071). The raw public data were reprocessed by TCRdb itself: fastp quality trimming at Q25, MiXCR clonotype calling, in-frame beta chains only. Rows with a matching CDR3 protein are joined into one entry that keeps the most common DNA and genes. The V and J calls shown here were made by TCRdb, not taken from the authors' results. This sample is represented by about 250,000 distinct CDR3 sequences; roughly a quarter of them were singletons. The ten biggest clones cover 30% to 40% of the sample.

Beyond this particular receptor, the publication reports: No statistical method was used to fix the sample size in advance, and group allocation was not hidden from the investigators. Most expanded thyroid clonotypes (frequency above 0.001) were also detected in blood, a finding suggesting that blood repertoires may reflect thyroid immune responses. In cross-validation, a model built on a 13 V-J signature told ophthalmopathy apart from stable hyperthyroidism with approximately 90% sensitivity and about 81% specificity, and in testing the same model reached 80%/75%. During validation, the model predicted progression to ophthalmopathy a median of roughly six months ahead of onset, with around 71% sensitivity and about 75% specificity.

The clonotype comes from a woman aged 40 to 50 with Graves' ophthalmopathy. Sequenced sample: blood. Recombination joined TRBV24-1 with TRBJ2-5; the central 9 bases match TRBD2. DNA sequence: TGTGCCACCAGTGACCGAAGACTAGCGGAGCAAGAGACCCAGTACTTC. This encodes CATSDRRLAEQETQYF.